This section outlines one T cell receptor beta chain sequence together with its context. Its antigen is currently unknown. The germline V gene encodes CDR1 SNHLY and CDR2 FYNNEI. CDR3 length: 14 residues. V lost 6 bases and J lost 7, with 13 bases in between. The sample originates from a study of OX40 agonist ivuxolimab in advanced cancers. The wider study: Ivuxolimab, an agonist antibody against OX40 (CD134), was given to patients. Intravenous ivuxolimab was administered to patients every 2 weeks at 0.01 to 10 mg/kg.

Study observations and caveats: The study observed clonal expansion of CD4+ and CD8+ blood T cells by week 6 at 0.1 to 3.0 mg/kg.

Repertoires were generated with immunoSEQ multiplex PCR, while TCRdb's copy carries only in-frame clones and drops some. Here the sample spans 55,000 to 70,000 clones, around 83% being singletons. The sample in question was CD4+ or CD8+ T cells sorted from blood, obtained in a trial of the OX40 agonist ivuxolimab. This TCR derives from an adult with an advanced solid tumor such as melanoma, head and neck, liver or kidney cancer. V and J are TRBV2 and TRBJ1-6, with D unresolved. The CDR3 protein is CASRTDGLNSPLHF. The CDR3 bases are TGTGCCAGCAGGACCGACGGACTCAATTCACCCCTCCACTTT. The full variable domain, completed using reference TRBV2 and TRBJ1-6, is EPEVTQTPSHQVTQMGQEVILRCVPISNHLYFYWYRQILGQKVEFLVSFYNNEISEKSEIFDDQFSVERPDGSNFTLKIRSTKLEDSAMYFCASRTDGLNSPLHFGNGTRLTVT.